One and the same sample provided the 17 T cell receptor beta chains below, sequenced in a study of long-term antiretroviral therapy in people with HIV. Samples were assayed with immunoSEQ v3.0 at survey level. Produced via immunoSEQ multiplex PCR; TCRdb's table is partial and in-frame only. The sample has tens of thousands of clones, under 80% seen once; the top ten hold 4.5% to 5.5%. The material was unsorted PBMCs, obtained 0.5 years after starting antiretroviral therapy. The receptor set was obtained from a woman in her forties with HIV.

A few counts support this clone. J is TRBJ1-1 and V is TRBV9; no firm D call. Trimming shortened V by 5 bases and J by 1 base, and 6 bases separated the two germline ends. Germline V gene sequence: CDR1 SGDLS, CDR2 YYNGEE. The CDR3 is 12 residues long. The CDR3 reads CASSTPNTEAFF. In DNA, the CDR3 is TGTGCCAGCAGTACGCCGAACACTGAAGCTTTCTTT.

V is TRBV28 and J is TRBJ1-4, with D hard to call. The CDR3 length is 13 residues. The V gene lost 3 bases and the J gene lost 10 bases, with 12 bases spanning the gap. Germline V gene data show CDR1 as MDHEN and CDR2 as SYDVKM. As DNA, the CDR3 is TGTGCCAGCAGTTTCAAGGACCCCGGAAAACTGTTTTTT. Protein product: CASSFKDPGKLFF.

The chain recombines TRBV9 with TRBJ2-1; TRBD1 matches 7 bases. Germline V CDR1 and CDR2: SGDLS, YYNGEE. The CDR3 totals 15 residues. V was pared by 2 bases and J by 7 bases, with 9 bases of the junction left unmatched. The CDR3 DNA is TGTGCCAGCAGCGTCCAGGGGGATAGGGGTAATGAGCAGTTCTTC. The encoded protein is CASSVQGDRGNEQFF.

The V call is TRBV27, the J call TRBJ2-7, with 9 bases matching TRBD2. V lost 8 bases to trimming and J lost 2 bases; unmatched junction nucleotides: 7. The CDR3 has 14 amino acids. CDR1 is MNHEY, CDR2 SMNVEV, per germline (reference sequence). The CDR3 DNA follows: TGTGCCAGCCGTCTCGAGCGGGGGGCCTACGAGCAGTACTTC. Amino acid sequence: CASRLERGAYEQYF.

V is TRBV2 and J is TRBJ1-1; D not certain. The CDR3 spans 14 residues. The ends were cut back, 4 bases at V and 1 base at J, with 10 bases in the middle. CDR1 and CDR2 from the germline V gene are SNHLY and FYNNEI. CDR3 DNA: TGTGCCAGCAGTGGGCTAAATAAGAACACTGAAGCTTTCTTT. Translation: CASSGLNKNTEAFF.

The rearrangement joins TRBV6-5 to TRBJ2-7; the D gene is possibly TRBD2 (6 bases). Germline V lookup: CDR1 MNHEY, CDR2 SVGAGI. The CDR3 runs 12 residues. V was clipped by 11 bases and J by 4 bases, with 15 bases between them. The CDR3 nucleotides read TGTGCCTCTTCGGCGGGGAAGTACGAGCAGTACTTC. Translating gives CASSAGKYEQYF.

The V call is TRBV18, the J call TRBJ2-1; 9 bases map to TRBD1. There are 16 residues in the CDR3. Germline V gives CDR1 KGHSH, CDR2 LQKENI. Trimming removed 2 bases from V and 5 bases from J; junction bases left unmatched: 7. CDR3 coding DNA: TGTGCCAGCTCACCAGGGACAGGGCTGGGAGACAATGAGCAGTTCTTC. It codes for CASSPGTGLGDNEQFF.

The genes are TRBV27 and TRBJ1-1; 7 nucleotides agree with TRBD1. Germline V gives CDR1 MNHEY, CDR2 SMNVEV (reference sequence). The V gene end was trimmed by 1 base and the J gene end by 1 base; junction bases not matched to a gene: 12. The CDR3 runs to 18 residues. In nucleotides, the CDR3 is TGTGCCAGCAGTTTATATCCCGCTCGACAGGGAGGGAACACTGAAGCTTTCTTT. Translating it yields CASSLYPARQGGNTEAFF.

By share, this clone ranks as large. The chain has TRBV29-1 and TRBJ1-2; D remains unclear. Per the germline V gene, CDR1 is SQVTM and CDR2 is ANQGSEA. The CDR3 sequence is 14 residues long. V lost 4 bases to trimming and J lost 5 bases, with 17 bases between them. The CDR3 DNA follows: TGCAGCGTTGGGGGAGAGCTTGGGGATTATGGCTACACCTTC. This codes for CSVGGELGDYGYTF.

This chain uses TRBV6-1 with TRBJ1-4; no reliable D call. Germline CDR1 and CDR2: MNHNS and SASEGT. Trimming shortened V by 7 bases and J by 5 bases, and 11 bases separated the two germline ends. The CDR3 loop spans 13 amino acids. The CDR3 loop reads CASNFGQNEKLFF. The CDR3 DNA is TGTGCCAGCAATTTTGGGCAGAATGAAAAACTGTTTTTT.

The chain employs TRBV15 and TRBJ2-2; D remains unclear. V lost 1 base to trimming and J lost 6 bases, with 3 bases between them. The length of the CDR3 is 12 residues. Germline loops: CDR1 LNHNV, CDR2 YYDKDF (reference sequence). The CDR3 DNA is TGTGCCACCAGCAGAGTTCCCGGGGAGCTGTTTTTT. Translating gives CATSRVPGELFF.

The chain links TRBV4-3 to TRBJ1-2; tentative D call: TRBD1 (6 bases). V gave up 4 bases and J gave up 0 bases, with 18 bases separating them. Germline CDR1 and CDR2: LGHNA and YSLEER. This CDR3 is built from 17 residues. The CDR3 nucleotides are TGCGCCAGCAGCCCCTCGGGACCGACAGGCGCTAACTATGGCTACACCTTC. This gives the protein CASSPSGPTGANYGYTF.

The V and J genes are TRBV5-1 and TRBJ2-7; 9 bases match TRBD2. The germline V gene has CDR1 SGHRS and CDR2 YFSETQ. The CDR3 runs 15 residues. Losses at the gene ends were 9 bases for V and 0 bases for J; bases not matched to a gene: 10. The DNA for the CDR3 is TGCGCCACCTCATTAGCGGGGGACTCCTCCTACGAGCAGTACTTC. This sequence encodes CATSLAGDSSYEQYF.

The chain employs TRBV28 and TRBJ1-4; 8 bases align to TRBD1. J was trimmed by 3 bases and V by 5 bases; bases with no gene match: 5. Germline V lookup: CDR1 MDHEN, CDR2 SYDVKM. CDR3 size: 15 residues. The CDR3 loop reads CASSQGALSNEKLFF. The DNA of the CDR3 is TGTGCCAGCAGTCAGGGGGCGCTATCTAATGAAAAACTGTTTTTT.

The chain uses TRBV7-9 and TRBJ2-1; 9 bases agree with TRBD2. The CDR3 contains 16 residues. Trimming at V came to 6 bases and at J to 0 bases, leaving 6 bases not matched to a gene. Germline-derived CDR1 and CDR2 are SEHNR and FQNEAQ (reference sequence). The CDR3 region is CASRAGGGASYNEQFF. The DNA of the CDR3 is TGTGCCAGCAGAGCAGGCGGGGGGGCCTCCTACAATGAGCAGTTCTTC.

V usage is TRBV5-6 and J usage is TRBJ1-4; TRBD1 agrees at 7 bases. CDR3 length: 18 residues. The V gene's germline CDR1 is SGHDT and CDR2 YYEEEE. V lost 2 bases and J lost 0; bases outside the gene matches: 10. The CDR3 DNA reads TGTGCCAGCAGCTTTAGGACAGGCCTAGTTGCAACTAATGAAAAACTGTTTTTT. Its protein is CASSFRTGLVATNEKLFF.

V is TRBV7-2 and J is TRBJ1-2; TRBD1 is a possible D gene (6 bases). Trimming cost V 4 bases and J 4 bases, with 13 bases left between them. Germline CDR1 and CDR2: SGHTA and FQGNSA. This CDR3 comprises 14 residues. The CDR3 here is CASSSGGRVYGYTF. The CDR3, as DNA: TGTGCCAGCAGCTCGGGGGGGCGCGTCTATGGCTACACCTTC.